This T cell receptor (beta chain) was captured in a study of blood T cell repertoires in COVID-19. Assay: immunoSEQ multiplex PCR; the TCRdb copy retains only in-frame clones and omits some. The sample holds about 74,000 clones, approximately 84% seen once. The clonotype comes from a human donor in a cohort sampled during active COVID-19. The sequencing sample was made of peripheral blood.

DNA of the CDR3: TGTGCCAGCAGCCAAGATCTAGTAGATACGCAGTATTTT. Translating gives CASSQDLVDTQYF. The rearrangement uses TRBV14 and TRBJ2-3; D not resolved. There are 13 residues in the CDR3. CDR1 and CDR2 (germline): SGHDN, FVKESK. With 0 bases removed from V and 5 bases from J, the gap between germline ends came to 6 bases.